The rows below give T cell receptor beta chains drawn from one sample of a study of blood T cell repertoires in COVID-19. Libraries were prepared by immunoSEQ multiplex PCR; TCRdb keeps only in-frame clonotypes and omits some of them. This repertoire shows over 150,000 clones, around 83% found once; its top ten account for approximately 19%. The sample was peripheral blood. Source of these receptors: a woman between 65 and 79 years old who had recovered from COVID-19. CDR3s include the opening cysteine and the closing phenylalanine or tryptophan. Fields, in order: D gene, J gene, V gene, CDR3 protein. D genes are given only for firm matches.

D: .; J: TRBJ1-1; V: TRBV9; CDR3: CASSPRERDTEAFF
D: TRBD1; J: TRBJ1-1; V: TRBV27; CDR3: CASNPQGALAEAFF
D: TRBD2; J: TRBJ2-1; V: TRBV7-3; CDR3: CASSLMAGGSLEQFF
D: .; J: TRBJ1-6; V: TRBV9; CDR3: CASSPQGSGPYNSPLHF
D: .; J: TRBJ1-6; V: TRBV5-4; CDR3: CATQRREGVSPLHF
D: TRBD1; J: TRBJ2-4; V: TRBV5-6; CDR3: CASSLTGGAKNIQYF
D: .; J: TRBJ2-2; V: TRBV5-8; CDR3: CASSFRQGIAGELFF
D: .; J: TRBJ2-6; V: TRBV14; CDR3: CASSQYRAGANVLTF
D: .; J: TRBJ1-5; V: TRBV29-1; CDR3: CSVVLQPQHF
D: .; J: TRBJ1-3; V: TRBV5-4; CDR3: CASGGGSSGNTIYF
D: TRBD1; J: TRBJ2-1; V: TRBV4-3; CDR3: CASSQVGQGGHEQFF
D: .; J: TRBJ2-1; V: TRBV6-6; CDR3: CASSYSNGGNEQFF
D: TRBD1; J: TRBJ1-4; V: TRBV5-1; CDR3: CASSPRDRGTNEKLFF
D: TRBD2; J: TRBJ2-7; V: TRBV5-1; CDR3: CASSLGGGSREQYF
D: .; J: TRBJ2-3; V: TRBV7-9; CDR3: CASNLLGGLIWYF
D: TRBD1; J: TRBJ1-5; V: TRBV2; CDR3: CASSGTGGAGNQPQHF
D: .; J: TRBJ1-4; V: TRBV6-6; CDR3: CASSFGAPGMNEKLFF
D: .; J: TRBJ2-3; V: TRBV7-3; CDR3: CASSAGFADTQYF